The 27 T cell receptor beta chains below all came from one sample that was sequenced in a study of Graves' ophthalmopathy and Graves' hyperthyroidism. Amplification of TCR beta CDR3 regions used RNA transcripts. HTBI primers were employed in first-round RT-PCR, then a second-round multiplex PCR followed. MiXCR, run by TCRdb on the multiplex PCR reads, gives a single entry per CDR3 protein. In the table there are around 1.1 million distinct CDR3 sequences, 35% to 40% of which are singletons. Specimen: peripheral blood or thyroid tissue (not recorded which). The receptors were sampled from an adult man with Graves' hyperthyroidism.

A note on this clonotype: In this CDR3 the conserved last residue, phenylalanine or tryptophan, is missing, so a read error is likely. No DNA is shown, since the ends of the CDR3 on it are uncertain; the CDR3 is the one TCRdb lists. CDR3 protein: CASSSGVPTYNSPLQS. The V gene is TRBV7-2, the J gene TRBJ1-6; TRBD1 is the table's D call, not checked against the DNA. The CDR3 is made up of 16 amino acids, end residues included. The germline V gene encodes CDR1 SGHTA and CDR2 FQGNSA.

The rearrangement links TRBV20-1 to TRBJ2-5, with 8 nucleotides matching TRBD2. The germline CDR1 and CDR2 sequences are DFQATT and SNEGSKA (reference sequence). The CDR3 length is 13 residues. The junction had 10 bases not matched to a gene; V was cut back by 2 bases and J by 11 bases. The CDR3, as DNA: TGCAGTGCTAGATCCGGACTAGCAAGTTATCAGTACTTC. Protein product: CSARSGLASYQYF.

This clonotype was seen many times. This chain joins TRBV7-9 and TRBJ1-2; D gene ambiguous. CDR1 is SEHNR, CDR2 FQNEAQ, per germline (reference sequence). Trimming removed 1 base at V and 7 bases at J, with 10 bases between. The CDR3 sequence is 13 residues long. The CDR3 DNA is TGTGCCAGCAGCTTAGGACTCCCGGCTGGCTACACCTTC. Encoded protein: CASSLGLPAGYTF.

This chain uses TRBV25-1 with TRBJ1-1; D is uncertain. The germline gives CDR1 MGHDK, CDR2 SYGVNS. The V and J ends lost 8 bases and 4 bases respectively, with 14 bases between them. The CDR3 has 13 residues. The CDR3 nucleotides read TGTGCCAGCGTTGTCCGGACGGTCACTGAAGCTTTCTTT. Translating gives CASVVRTVTEAFF.

CDR3 amino acids: CAISAGTSGGTETQYF. The CDR3 nucleotides read TGTGCCATCAGTGCCGGGACTAGCGGGGGGACAGAGACCCAGTACTTC. The chain employs TRBV10-3 and TRBJ2-5, with 15 positions matching TRBD2. The CDR3 consists of 16 residues. CDR1 is ENHRY, CDR2 SYGVKD, per germline. Trimming removed 4 bases from V and 4 bases from J; junction bases left unmatched: 4.

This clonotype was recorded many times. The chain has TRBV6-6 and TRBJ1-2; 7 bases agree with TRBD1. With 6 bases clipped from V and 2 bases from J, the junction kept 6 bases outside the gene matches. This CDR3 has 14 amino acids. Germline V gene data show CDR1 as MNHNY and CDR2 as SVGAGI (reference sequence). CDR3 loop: CASSPTGSNYGYTF. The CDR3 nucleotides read TGTGCCAGCAGCCCGACAGGGTCCAACTATGGCTACACCTTC.

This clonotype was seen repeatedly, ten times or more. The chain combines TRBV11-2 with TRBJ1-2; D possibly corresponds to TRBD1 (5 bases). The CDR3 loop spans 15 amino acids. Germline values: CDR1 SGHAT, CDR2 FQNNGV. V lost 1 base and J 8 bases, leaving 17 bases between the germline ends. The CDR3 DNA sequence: TGTGCCAGCAGCTTAGCGCCGGGACGACAACTAGGCTACACCTTC. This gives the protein CASSLAPGRQLGYTF.

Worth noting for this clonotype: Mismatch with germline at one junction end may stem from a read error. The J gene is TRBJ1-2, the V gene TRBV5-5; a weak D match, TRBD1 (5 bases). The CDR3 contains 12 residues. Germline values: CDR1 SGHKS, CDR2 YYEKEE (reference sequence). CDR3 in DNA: TGTGTCAGCACAGGTGAAGACTATGGCTACACCTTC. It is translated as CVSTGEDYGYTF.

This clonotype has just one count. In DNA, the CDR3 is TGCAGCGTTGCGGGACAGGGACCAATCAACCAATACTTC. This sequence encodes CSVAGQGPINQYF. The V and J genes are TRBV29-1 and TRBJ2-5, with 9 bases lining up with TRBD1. CDR1 is SQVTM, CDR2 ANQGSEA, per germline. The V segment lost 4 bases and the J segment 14 bases; nucleotides outside the gene matches: 14. CDR3 length: 13 amino acids.

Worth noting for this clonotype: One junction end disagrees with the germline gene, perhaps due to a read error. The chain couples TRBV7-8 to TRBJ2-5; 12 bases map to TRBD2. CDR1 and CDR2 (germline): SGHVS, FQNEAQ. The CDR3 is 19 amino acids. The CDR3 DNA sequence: TGTGCCAGCAGCCGGATTGGACTAGCGGGGAGGGTCGCACAAGAGTCCCAGTACTTC. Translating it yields CASSRIGLAGRVAQESQYF.

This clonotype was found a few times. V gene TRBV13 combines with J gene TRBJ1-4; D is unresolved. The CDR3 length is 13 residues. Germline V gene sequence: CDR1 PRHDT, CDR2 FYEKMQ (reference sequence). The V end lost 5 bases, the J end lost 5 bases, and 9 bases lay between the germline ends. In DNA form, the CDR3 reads TGTGCCAGCAGCCCGCAGAGCAATGAAAAACTGTTTTTT. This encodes CASSPQSNEKLFF.

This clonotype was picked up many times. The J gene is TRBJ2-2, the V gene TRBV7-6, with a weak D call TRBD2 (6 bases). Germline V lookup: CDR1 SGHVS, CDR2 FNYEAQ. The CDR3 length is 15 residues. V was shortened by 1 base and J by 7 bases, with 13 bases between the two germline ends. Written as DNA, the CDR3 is TGTGCCAGCAGCTTAGAAACTAGCAGGAACGGGGAGCTGTTTTTT. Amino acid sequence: CASSLETSRNGELFF. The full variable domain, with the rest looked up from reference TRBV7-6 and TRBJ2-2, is GAGVSQSPRYKVTKRGQDVALRCDPISGHVSLYWYRQALGQGPEFLTYFNYEAQQDKSGLPNDRFSAERPEGSISTLTIQRTEQRDSAMYRCASSLETSRNGELFFGEGSRLTVL.

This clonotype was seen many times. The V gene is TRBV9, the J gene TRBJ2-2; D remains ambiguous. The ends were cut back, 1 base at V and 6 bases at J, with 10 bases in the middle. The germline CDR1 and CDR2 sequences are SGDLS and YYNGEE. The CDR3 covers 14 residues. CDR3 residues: CASSVFVDPGELFF. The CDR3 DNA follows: TGTGCCAGCAGCGTATTTGTAGATCCCGGGGAGCTGTTTTTT. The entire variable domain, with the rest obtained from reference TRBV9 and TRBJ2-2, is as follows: DSGVTQTPKHLITATGQRVTLRCSPRSGDLSVYWYQQSLDQGLQFLIQYYNGEERAKGNILERFSAQQFPDLHSELNLSSLELGDSALYFCASSVFVDPGELFFGEGSRLTVL.

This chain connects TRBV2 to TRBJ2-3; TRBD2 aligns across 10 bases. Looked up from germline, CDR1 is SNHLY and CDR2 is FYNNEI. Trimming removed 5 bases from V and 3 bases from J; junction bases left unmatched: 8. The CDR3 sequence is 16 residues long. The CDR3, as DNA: TGTGCCAGCAGTCCGGCTAGCGGGAGTCTGACAGATACGCAGTATTTT. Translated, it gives CASSPASGSLTDTQYF. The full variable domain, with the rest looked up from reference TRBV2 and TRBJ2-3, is EPEVTQTPSHQVTQMGQEVILRCVPISNHLYFYWYRQILGQKVEFLVSFYNNEISEKSEIFDDQFSVERPDGSNFTLKIRSTKLEDSAMYFCASSPASGSLTDTQYFGPGTRLTVL.

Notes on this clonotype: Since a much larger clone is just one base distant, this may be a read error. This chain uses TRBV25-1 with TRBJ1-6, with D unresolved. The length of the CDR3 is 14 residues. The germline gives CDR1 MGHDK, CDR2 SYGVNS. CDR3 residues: CASSAQMGNSPPHF. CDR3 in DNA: TGTGCCAGCAGTGCACAAATGGGGAATTCACCCCCCCACTTT.

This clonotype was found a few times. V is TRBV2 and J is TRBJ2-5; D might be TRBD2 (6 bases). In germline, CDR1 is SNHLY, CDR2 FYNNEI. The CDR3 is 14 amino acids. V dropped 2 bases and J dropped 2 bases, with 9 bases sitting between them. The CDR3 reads CASSERRVQETQYF. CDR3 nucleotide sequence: TGTGCCAGCAGTGAAAGGAGGGTGCAAGAGACCCAGTACTTC.

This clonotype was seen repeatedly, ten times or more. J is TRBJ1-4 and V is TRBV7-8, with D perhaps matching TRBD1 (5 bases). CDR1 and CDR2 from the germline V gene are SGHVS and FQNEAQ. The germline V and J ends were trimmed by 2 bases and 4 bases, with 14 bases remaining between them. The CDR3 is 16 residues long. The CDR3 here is CASSLNGGESNEKLFF. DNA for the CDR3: TGTGCCAGCAGCTTAAATGGGGGGGAGAGTAATGAAAAACTGTTTTTT.

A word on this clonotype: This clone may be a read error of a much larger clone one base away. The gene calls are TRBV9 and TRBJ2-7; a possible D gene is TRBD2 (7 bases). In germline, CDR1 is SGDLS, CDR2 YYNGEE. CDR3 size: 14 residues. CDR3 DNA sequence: TGTGCCAGCGGCGTAGTCGCGGGGGCCCACGAGCAGTACTTC. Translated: CASGVVAGAHEQYF.

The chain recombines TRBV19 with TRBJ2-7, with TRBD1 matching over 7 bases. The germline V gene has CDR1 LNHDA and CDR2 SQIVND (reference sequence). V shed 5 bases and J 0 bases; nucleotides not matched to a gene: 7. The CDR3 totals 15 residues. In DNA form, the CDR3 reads TGTGCCAGTAGTCCCCAGACAGGGTTCTCCTACGAGCAGTACTTC. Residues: CASSPQTGFSYEQYF.

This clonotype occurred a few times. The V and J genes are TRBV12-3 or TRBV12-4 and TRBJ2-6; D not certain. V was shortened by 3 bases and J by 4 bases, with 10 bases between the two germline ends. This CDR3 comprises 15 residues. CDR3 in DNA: TGTGCCAGCAGTTTGGTCCCACGGGGGGCCAACGTCCTGACTTTC. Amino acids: CASSLVPRGANVLTF.

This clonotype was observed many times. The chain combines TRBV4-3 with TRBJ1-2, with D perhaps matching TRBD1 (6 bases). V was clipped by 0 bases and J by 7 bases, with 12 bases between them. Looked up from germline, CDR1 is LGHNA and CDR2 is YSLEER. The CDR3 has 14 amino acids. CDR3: CASSQDLTGSGYTF. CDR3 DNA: TGCGCCAGCAGCCAAGATTTGACAGGCTCTGGCTACACCTTC.

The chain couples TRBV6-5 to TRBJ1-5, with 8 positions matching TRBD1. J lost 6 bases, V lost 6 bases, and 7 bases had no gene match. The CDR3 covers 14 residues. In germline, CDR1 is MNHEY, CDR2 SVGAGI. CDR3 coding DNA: TGTGCCAGCAGGAGCAGGGGGCTGATTCAGCCCCAGCATTTT. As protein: CASRSRGLIQPQHF.

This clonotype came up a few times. For the CDR3, the DNA is TGTGCCAGCAGTTCACCTGAGGTACAAGAGACCCAGTACTTC. It specifies CASSSPEVQETQYF. The chain is built from TRBV6-6 and TRBJ2-5, with unresolved D. CDR1 and CDR2 from the germline V gene are MNHNY and SVGAGI (reference sequence). V shed 4 bases and J shed 2 bases, with 11 bases lying between them. The CDR3 has 14 amino acids.

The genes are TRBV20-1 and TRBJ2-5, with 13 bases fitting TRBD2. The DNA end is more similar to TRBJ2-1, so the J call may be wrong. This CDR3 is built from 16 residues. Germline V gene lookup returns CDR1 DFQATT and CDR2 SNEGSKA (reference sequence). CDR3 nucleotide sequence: TGCAGTGCTTCCCGACTAGCGGGGGGATACTACAATGAGCAGTTCTTC. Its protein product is CSASRLAGGYYNEQFF.

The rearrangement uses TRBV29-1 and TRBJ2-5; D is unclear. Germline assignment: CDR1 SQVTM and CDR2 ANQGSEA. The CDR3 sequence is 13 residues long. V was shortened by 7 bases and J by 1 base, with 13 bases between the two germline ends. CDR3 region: CSAKGGPQETQYF. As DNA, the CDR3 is TGCAGCGCTAAGGGTGGACCCCAAGAGACCCAGTACTTC.

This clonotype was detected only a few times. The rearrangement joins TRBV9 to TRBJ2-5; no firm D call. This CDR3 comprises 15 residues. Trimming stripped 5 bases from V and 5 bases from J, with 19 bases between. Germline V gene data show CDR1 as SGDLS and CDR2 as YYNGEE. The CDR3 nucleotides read TGTGCCAGCAGTCCCCTATTGGTATCCTCGGAGACCCAGTACTTC. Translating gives CASSPLLVSSETQYF. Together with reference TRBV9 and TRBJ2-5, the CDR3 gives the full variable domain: DSGVTQTPKHLITATGQRVTLRCSPRSGDLSVYWYQQSLDQGLQFLIQYYNGEERAKGNILERFSAQQFPDLHSELNLSSLELGDSALYFCASSPLLVSSETQYFGPGTRLLVL.

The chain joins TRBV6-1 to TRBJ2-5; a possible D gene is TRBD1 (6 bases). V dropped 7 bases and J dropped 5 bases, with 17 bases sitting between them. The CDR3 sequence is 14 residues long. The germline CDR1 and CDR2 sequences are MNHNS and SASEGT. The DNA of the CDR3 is TGTGCCAGCACAAACACCAGGGGACGGGAGACCCAGTACTTC. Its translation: CASTNTRGRETQYF.